This T cell receptor beta chain was documented in a study of prognosis after radiotherapy for stage I lung cancer (dated by TCRdb to about 2021). In the study overall: Fewer than 20 stage I NSCLC patients were enrolled in Nanjing, China, between 2018 and January 2019. Enrolled patients comprised about 14 with newly diagnosed primary stage I lung tumors and several with oligometastatic NSCLC after surgical resection of the primary tumor. Every patient was regarded as medically inoperable, because of comorbidities in some 13 cases and refusal of surgery in more than 5 cases. Ages in the cohort of about a dozen men and five to seven women ranged from roughly 50 to 95 years, with a median of 74. Squamous cell carcinoma histology was identified in 6 or 7 patients, and adenocarcinoma histology was identified in twelve patients. Image-guided IMRT or VMAT was used to deliver SBRT in 3 to 5 fractions at a biologically effective dose of at least 100 Gy. Concurrent therapy was not administered to any patient alongside SBRT. After SBRT, distant metastases developed in about 20% of the 19 patients at a median of about seven months, while the remaining 15 patients had no significant progression. Peripheral blood TCR beta repertoires were profiled in stage I NSCLC patients before and after stereotactic body radiotherapy, and the repertoires were related to distant failure. The study took one blood sample before SBRT and one after SBRT from each of some 20 patients and sequenced all 38 samples.

The germline V end is reduced by 0 bases and the J end by 4 bases; junction bases left unmatched: 8. CDR1 and CDR2 were assigned from the germline V gene (reference sequence) as DFQATT and SNEGSKA. The CDR3 starts with the cysteine, ends with the phenylalanine, and has 17 residues. Kept here is only the CDR3 DNA, which spans 51 bases and is read in frame from base 1. Two rounds of multiplex PCR were used to amplify the TCR beta CDR3 region from genomic DNA. The first PCR round used primers specific to each TRBV and TRBJ gene, with sequences filed in Chinese patent CN105087789A. Universal primers were used in the second round of PCR. The Roche High Pure PCR Template Preparation Kit was used to extract genomic DNA from frozen PBMCs. Paired-end sequencing with 151 bp reads was performed on the libraries using an Illumina HiSeq 3000. For the original study's pipeline: Raw reads lacking the multiplex PCR primer sequences were removed with CutAdapt. PEAR was used to merge high-quality paired reads into contigs. TRB V, D and J gene segments were assigned to each contig with MiXCR by alignment to reference sequences. To remove sequencing errors, CDR3 sequences were clustered according to base quality and sequence similarity. Diversity was measured as Shannon entropy normalized by the natural log of productive TCR sequence number. One minus Shannon entropy divided by the natural log of the number of unique clonotypes was used as the definition of clonality. Progression-free survival cut-offs for repertoire metrics were chosen using the Youden index of ROC curves, with analyses run in R 3.5.3. TCRdb cleaned the public reads at Q25 with fastp, built clones with MiXCR and kept in-frame beta chains. Entries that share a CDR3 protein sequence are merged under the most common genes and DNA. These V and J calls originate from TCRdb's pipeline instead of the authors' own analysis. In all, the sample holds fewer than 40,000 distinct CDR3 sequences, and 25% to 40% of those were seen once. The ten largest clonotypes hold roughly 26% of the sample.

This clonotype appeared many times. The target of this receptor is not known. No much larger clone exists at a distance of one base, and base qualities are not known. Points the paper makes about the study in general: TRBV and TRBJ usage frequencies reportedly differed by metastasis status, in two V genes at baseline and in some 10 V and two J genes after SBRT. Post-SBRT Shannon entropy and its change from baseline were lower in patients who developed distant metastases; baseline Shannon entropy was not associated with metastases. The study was limited by its small cohort and short follow-up, and the findings require independent validation. After SBRT, the number of unique TCR clones decreased (median roughly 10,000 before versus 6,861 after; Wilcoxon paired P=0.011). All reported P values were unadjusted for multiple comparisons. No determination of tumor specificity was made for expanded TCR clones.

A history of other malignancies or of prior chemotherapy or radiotherapy was absent in all patients, and node-negative disease was shown on CT and PET/CT in all patients. At each of the two time points, six milliliters of peripheral venous blood were collected into EDTA tubes. PBMCs were isolated by Ficoll-Paque Plus density-gradient centrifugation. Samples were stored at -80°C immediately after collection until analysis. This receptor was identified in a donor at least 50 years old with non-small cell lung cancer. The sequencing here drew on PBMCs, taken before or after stereotactic body radiation therapy (not recorded which). The rearrangement combines TRBV20-1 with TRBJ1-6, with TRBD1 identical over 8 junction bases. The DNA is as follows: TGCAGTGCTAGAGATCAAGTCCAGGGGGCTTATAATTCACCCCTCCACTTT. Its translation is CSARDQVQGAYNSPLHF.